These 5 T cell receptor delta chains share one sample of origin, sequenced in a study of γδ T cells in repeated Plasmodium falciparum infection. TCRdb processed the multiplex PCR reads again with the CATT caller. Of about 57,000 delta-chain clones in the sample, over 1.5% were seen once. Bulk repertoires came from Vgamma9/Vdelta2+ or Vdelta2-negative gammadelta T cells flow-sorted from PBMC. The specimen was gamma-delta T cells from blood. These TCRs come from a pool of human donors (malaria-infected and uninfected, not separated).

To note about this clone: The protein held in TCRdb is that of a much larger clone and does not match this DNA's translation at residue 14, likely because of a read error; the protein shown is translated from the DNA. V gene TRDV2 combines with J gene TRDJ3; 10 nucleotides line up with TRDD3. Germline matching of the DNA provided the J gene here, since TCRdb leaves it blank. The junction had 15 bases not matched to a gene; V was cut back by 0 bases and J by 5 bases. Germline V CDR1 and CDR2: GEAIGNYY, EKD. CDR3 length: 21 residues. The CDR3 coding sequence is TGTGCCTGTGACACCGGCGGGCTACTGGGGGATCGCGCCCGGGACACCCGACAGATGTTTTTC. It specifies CACDTGGLLGDRARDTRQMFF.

This clone was found a few times. This is likely an artifact of a read error, given a far larger clone one base away. Other nucleotide sequences from this sample produce the same CDR3. The V gene reported is TRDV1; the J gene is uncalled; whether TRDD3, the table's D call, matches the DNA was not checked. The CDR3 loop spans 16 amino acids. The germline V gene encodes CDR1 TSWWSYY and CDR2 QGS. Here the CDR3 reads CALGTRLPFGTDKLIF. CDR3 nucleotides: TGTGCTCTTGGGACTCGACTGCCGTTTGGGACCGATAAACTCATCTTC.

Only a few counts were recorded for this clone. This DNA's translation differs at residue 6 from TCRdb's protein, which comes from a much larger clone; a read error is likely, and the protein shown is translated from the DNA. V gene TRDV1 combines with J gene TRDJ1, with 11 bases identical to TRDD3. The J gene was not available in TCRdb and was assigned here by matching the DNA to germline segments. Trimming took 4 bases from V and 4 from J; bases not matched to a gene: 29. The CDR3 extends over 23 amino acids. Germline assignment: CDR1 TSWWSYY and CDR2 QGS. The CDR3 sequence: CALGAQIPRLRTLFWGILDKLIF. As DNA, the CDR3 is TGTGCTCTTGGGGCCCAAATCCCCCGACTACGTACCCTCTTCTGGGGGATACTCGATAAACTCATCTTT.

This clone is classed as medium-sized. Other nucleotide sequences from this sample produce the same CDR3. V and J are TRDV1 and TRDJ1; TRDD3 matches at 11 bases. The CDR3 length is 23 residues. The germline CDR1 and CDR2 sequences are TSWWSYY and QGS. The V gene end was trimmed by 0 bases and the J gene end by 0 bases; junction bases not matched to a gene: 21. The DNA of the CDR3 is TGTGCTCTTGGGGAACTCTTTCCTACGAGGACCCTAAACTGGGGGATAGACACCGATAAACTCATCTTT. Amino acids: CALGELFPTRTLNWGIDTDKLIF.

This clone was observed a handful of times. This DNA translates differently at residue 6 from the TCRdb protein, which is that of a much larger clone; a read error is likely, and the protein shown is the DNA's own translation. The chain employs TRDV1 and TRDJ1; 12 bases align to TRDD3. CDR3 length: 21 residues. V was clipped by 5 bases and J by 7 bases; unmatched bases: 26. Germline loops: CDR1 TSWWSYY, CDR2 QGS. In nucleotides, the CDR3 is TGTGCTCTTGGGAAGGGGACGGCTTACTGGGGGATACCTGTATACCACGCTAAACTCATCTTT. Translation gives CALGKGTAYWGIPVYHAKLIF.